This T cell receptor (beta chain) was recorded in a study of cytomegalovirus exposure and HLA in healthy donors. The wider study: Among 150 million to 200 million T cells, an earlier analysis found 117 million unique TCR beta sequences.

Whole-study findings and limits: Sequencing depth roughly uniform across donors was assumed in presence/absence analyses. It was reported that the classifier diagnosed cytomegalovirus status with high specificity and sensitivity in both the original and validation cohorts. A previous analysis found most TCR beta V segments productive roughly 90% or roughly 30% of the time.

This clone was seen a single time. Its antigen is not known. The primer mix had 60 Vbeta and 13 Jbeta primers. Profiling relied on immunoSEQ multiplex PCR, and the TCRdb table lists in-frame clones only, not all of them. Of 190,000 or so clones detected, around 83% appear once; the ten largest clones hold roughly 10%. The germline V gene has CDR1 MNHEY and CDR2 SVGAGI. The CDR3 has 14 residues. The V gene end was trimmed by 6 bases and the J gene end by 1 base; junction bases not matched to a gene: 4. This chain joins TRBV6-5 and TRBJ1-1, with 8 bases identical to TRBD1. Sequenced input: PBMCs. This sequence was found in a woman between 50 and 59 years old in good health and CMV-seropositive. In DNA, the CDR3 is TGTGCCAGCAGACGGGACAGGTCGAACACTGAAGCTTTCTTT. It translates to CASRRDRSNTEAFF.